This TCR beta chain stems from a study of CD8 T cells in Susac syndrome. TCR beta from blood CD8+ and CD4+ T cells was sequenced. Treatment-naive patients with stable or active relapsing-remitting disease were the multiple sclerosis controls. While CD8+ and CD4+ T cells were isolated negatively, TEMRA cells were enriched by FACS. Roughly 0.5 to 1 ug RNA was reverse transcribed with random hexamers. With immunoSEQ multiplex PCR, TCR beta CDR3 was amplified across 54 Vbeta and 13 Jbeta. In TCRdb, the immunoSEQ multiplex PCR reads were re-called with MiXCR into one record per CDR3 protein. Among a few hundred thousand distinct CDR3 sequences listed, roughly 94% were seen once. Sequenced: CD4+ T cells from PBMCs. This receptor was obtained from a human donor with multiple sclerosis.

The CDR3 nucleotides are TGTGCCAGCAGTTTAAGGCGCACAGATACGCAGTATTTT. It specifies CASSLRRTDTQYF. The genes are TRBV12-3 or TRBV12-4 and TRBJ2-3; no clear D gene. V was cut by 2 bases and J by 1 base, with 4 bases left in between. There are 13 residues in the CDR3.